These 29 T cell receptor beta chains were sequenced from one sample in a study of OX40 agonist ivuxolimab in advanced cancers. Receptor libraries were prepared by the immunoSEQ multiplex PCR assay. The clones in this table, taken by TCRdb from immuneACCESS, are in-frame only. Not every clone is retained; where verified, under half of the shortfall comes from an unresolved V gene, and the cause of the rest is unknown. This sample is represented by 65,000 to 95,000 clones; 80% to 90% of them were singletons. The leading ten clones occupy roughly 0.8% of the sample. The sample consisted of CD4+ or CD8+ T cells sorted from blood, taken in a trial of the OX40 agonist ivuxolimab. These receptors all come from an adult with an advanced solid tumor such as melanoma, head and neck, liver or kidney cancer.

The chain joins TRBV28 to TRBJ1-2, with D tentatively TRBD1 (5 bases). Germline CDR1 is MDHEN and CDR2 is SYDVKM. The V end was cut by 4 bases, the J end by 0 bases, with 12 bases between. This CDR3 has 15 amino acids. CDR3 sequence: CASSSTDPTNYGYTF. For the CDR3, the DNA is TGTGCCAGCAGTTCGACAGATCCTACTAACTATGGCTACACCTTC.

V and J are TRBV4-3 and TRBJ2-2; D is unclear. The length of the CDR3 is 15 residues. From germline, CDR1 is LGHNA and CDR2 YSLEER. Trimming stripped 0 bases from V and 6 bases from J, with 11 bases between. As DNA, the CDR3 is TGCGCCAGCAGCCAAGATCTGAACGGGCCCGGGGAGCTGTTTTTT. This encodes CASSQDLNGPGELFF.

This sequence joins TRBV5-4 and TRBJ1-2; 7 bases agree with TRBD1. The germline V gene has CDR1 SGHNT and CDR2 YYREEE (reference sequence). The junction had 10 bases not matched to a gene; V was cut back by 1 base and J by 4 bases. The CDR3 sequence is 16 residues long. The CDR3 region has the DNA TGTGCCAGCAGCTTGAATGCGGGACAGTCAGCCTATGGCTACACCTTC. It codes for CASSLNAGQSAYGYTF. Full variable domain (rest looked up from reference TRBV5-4 and TRBJ1-2): ETGVTQSPTHLIKTRGQQVTLRCSSQSGHNTVSWYQQALGQGPQFIFQYYREEENGRGNFPPRFSGLQFPNYSSELNVNALELDDSALYLCASSLNAGQSAYGYTFGSGTRLTVV.

The rearrangement links TRBV28 to TRBJ1-2; D gene ambiguous. Germline V lookup: CDR1 MDHEN, CDR2 SYDVKM. This CDR3 contains 11 residues. The CDR3 DNA reads TGTGTCATTACAGAAAACTATGGCTACACCTTC. Translating it yields CVITENYGYTF.

The chain has TRBV5-4 and TRBJ2-1, with 9 bases that match TRBD2. Trimming took 0 bases from V and 7 from J; bases not matched to a gene: 5. The CDR3 sequence is 15 residues long. The germline V gene encodes CDR1 SGHNT and CDR2 YYREEE (reference sequence). CDR3 in amino acids: CASSLGLAEPNEQFF. In DNA, the CDR3 is TGTGCCAGCAGCTTGGGACTAGCGGAACCTAATGAGCAGTTCTTC.

The chain carries TRBV28 and TRBJ1-5; D is ambiguous. Trimming pared 4 bases from V and 0 bases from J, leaving 13 bases between. This CDR3 has 16 amino acids. Germline V gives CDR1 MDHEN, CDR2 SYDVKM. The CDR3 here is CASSSLTPYSNQPQHF. DNA of the CDR3: TGTGCCAGCAGTTCCCTGACACCTTATAGCAATCAGCCCCAGCATTTT.

V usage is TRBV11-2 and J usage is TRBJ2-1; 9 bases are shared with TRBD2. The CDR3 runs 16 residues. Germline CDR1 and CDR2: SGHAT and FQNNGV. Losses at the gene ends were 7 bases for V and 7 bases for J; bases not matched to a gene: 14. This CDR3 reads CASTLGVLAGLNEQFF. The CDR3 coding sequence is TGTGCCAGCACCCTAGGGGTTCTAGCGGGACTGAATGAGCAGTTCTTC.

The chain uses TRBV2 and TRBJ2-1, with 10 bases identical to TRBD2. The V gene end was trimmed by 8 bases and the J gene end by 1 base; junction bases not matched to a gene: 11. Germline V CDR1 and CDR2: SNHLY, FYNNEI. The CDR3 contains 17 residues. The CDR3 sequence: CASRPSGSGVSYNEQFF. DNA of the CDR3: TGTGCCAGCCGTCCTAGCGGGAGTGGGGTATCCTACAATGAGCAGTTCTTC.

The rearrangement joins TRBV18 to TRBJ1-2; 9 nucleotides match TRBD1. This CDR3 contains 16 residues. V lost 3 bases and J lost 4; bases outside the gene matches: 9. Germline V gene sequence: CDR1 KGHSH, CDR2 LQKENI. The CDR3 nucleotides are TGTGCCAGCTCACCCCCGGGACAGGGCTTCTTCTATGGCTACACCTTC. It encodes CASSPPGQGFFYGYTF.

The rearrangement uses TRBV29-1 and TRBJ1-2, with 9 bases matching TRBD1. CDR3 size: 14 residues. Losses at the gene ends were 7 bases for V and 6 bases for J; bases not matched to a gene: 12. CDR1 and CDR2 from the germline V gene are SQVTM and ANQGSEA. CDR3 protein: CSAVRDRDINGYTF. The CDR3 coding sequence is TGCAGCGCCGTTCGGGACAGGGATATAAATGGCTACACCTTC.

This chain links TRBV6-4 with TRBJ2-7, with 10 bases matching TRBD2. Trimming cost V 4 bases and J 0 bases; bases outside gene matches: 3. The germline V gene encodes CDR1 MRHNA and CDR2 SNTAGT. The CDR3 spans 15 residues. The CDR3 here is CASSGTSGTSYEQYF. For the CDR3, the DNA is TGTGCCAGCAGTGGTACTAGCGGGACCTCCTACGAGCAGTACTTC.

This clone was counted a few times. The chain uses TRBV7-2 and TRBJ2-3, with unresolved D. The V and J ends lost 1 base and 4 bases respectively, with 9 bases between them. Germline lookup yields CDR1 SGHTA and CDR2 FQGNSA. The CDR3 length is 14 residues. DNA of the CDR3: TGTGCCAGCAGCTTAGGGCTTGCGTCAGATACGCAGTATTTT. Translated: CASSLGLASDTQYF.

The chain links TRBV7-8 to TRBJ2-1, with D maybe TRBD1 (6 bases). Trimming cost V 5 bases and J 10 bases, with 18 bases left between them. The CDR3 sequence is 14 residues long. Looked up from germline, CDR1 is SGHVS and CDR2 is FQNEAQ. For the CDR3, the DNA is TGTGCCAGCAGCCCGTGGGGGACAACTCTAGAGCAGTTCTTC. This encodes CASSPWGTTLEQFF.

This chain uses TRBV7-9 with TRBJ2-2; D is unresolved. This CDR3 has 14 amino acids. V was shortened by 3 bases and J by 2 bases, with 7 bases between the two germline ends. Germline V gives CDR1 SEHNR, CDR2 FQNEAQ (reference sequence). The CDR3 DNA follows: TGTGCCAGCAGCTTGCGGATAAACACCGGGGAGCTGTTTTTT. As protein: CASSLRINTGELFF.

The CDR3 reads CASSFNQGNTEAFF. As DNA, the CDR3 is TGTGCCAGCAGCTTTAATCAGGGGAACACTGAAGCTTTCTTT. The rearrangement uses TRBV7-2 and TRBJ1-1; D perhaps matches TRBD1 (5 bases). Trimming stripped 3 bases from V and 1 base from J, with 9 bases between. The CDR3 totals 14 residues. Looked up from germline, CDR1 is SGHTA and CDR2 is FQGNSA.

CDR3: CASSQERSSGNTIYF. The CDR3 DNA reads as TGTGCCAGCAGCCAAGAGCGGAGCTCTGGAAACACCATATATTTT. The rearrangement uses TRBV7-2 and TRBJ1-3; D call uncertain. Germline V gene sequence: CDR1 SGHTA, CDR2 FQGNSA. The CDR3 is made up of 15 amino acids. V gave up 5 bases and J gave up 0 bases, with 11 bases separating them.

The V gene is TRBV9, the J gene TRBJ1-4; tentative D call: TRBD1 (6 bases). The CDR3 sequence is 14 residues long. Germline V gives CDR1 SGDLS, CDR2 YYNGEE. Trimming left V 4 bases short and J 3 bases short, with 10 bases between. CDR3 sequence reads: CASSPQGSNEKLFF. DNA for the CDR3: TGTGCCAGCAGCCCACAGGGTTCTAATGAAAAACTGTTTTTT. The variable domain in full, completed from reference TRBV9 and TRBJ1-4, reads DSGVTQTPKHLITATGQRVTLRCSPRSGDLSVYWYQQSLDQGLQFLIQYYNGEERAKGNILERFSAQQFPDLHSELNLSSLELGDSALYFCASSPQGSNEKLFFGSGTQLSVL.

The chain couples TRBV28 to TRBJ1-2, with unresolved D. The CDR3 runs 14 residues. Germline loops: CDR1 MDHEN, CDR2 SYDVKM. V gave up 6 bases and J gave up 0 bases, with 11 bases separating them. CDR3 in DNA: TGTGCCAGCAGGAGGGCCCTAGCTAACTATGGCTACACCTTC. Its translation: CASRRALANYGYTF.

In its sample, this clone was seen once. This sequence joins TRBV11-2 and TRBJ2-1, with 11 bases identical to TRBD2. The CDR3 extends over 18 amino acids. Germline loops: CDR1 SGHAT, CDR2 FQNNGV. V dropped 4 bases and J dropped 0; count of bases not matched to a gene: 8. The CDR3 loop is CASSWGGTSGSSYNEQFF. CDR3 nucleotides: TGTGCCAGCAGCTGGGGGGGGACTAGCGGTAGCTCCTACAATGAGCAGTTCTTC.

The chain employs TRBV29-1 and TRBJ2-4; no clear D. V was shortened by 6 bases and J by 6 bases, with 12 bases between the two germline ends. Germline-derived CDR1 and CDR2 are SQVTM and ANQGSEA. The CDR3 covers 12 residues. The CDR3 DNA is TGCAGCGTCTCCAACGGCGGAAACATTCAGTACTTC. Its translation is CSVSNGGNIQYF.

CDR3: CASSVEKGNYNEQFF. The CDR3 nucleotides read TGTGCCAGCAGCGTAGAAAAGGGAAACTACAATGAGCAGTTCTTC. The rearrangement uses TRBV9 and TRBJ2-1; D is unresolved. The V end lost 0 bases, the J end lost 3 bases, and 10 bases lay between the germline ends. This CDR3 has 15 residues. Germline V gene data show CDR1 as SGDLS and CDR2 as YYNGEE.

The J gene is TRBJ2-7, the V gene TRBV7-9; 9 nucleotides line up with TRBD1. V trimming: 8 bases; J trimming: 5 bases; junction bases outside the gene matches: 7. The V gene's germline CDR1 is SEHNR and CDR2 FQNEAQ (reference sequence). The CDR3 covers 13 residues. The CDR3 loop is CASLRTGDNEQYF. Here the CDR3 DNA reads TGTGCCAGCCTGAGGACAGGGGATAACGAGCAGTACTTC.

This clone was detected once. This specimen includes other DNA sequences encoding the same CDR3. The chain is built from TRBV5-1 and TRBJ2-1; D not resolved. V was trimmed by 2 bases and J by 0 bases, leaving 6 bases between them. Germline CDR1 reads SGHRS; CDR2 reads YFSETQ. The CDR3 is 14 amino acids. CDR3 amino acids: CASSLGSSYNEQFF. The CDR3 DNA follows: TGCGCCAGCAGCTTAGGCTCCTCCTACAATGAGCAGTTCTTC. The full variable domain, its missing parts supplied by reference TRBV5-1 and TRBJ2-1, is KAGVTQTPRYLIKTRGQQVTLSCSPISGHRSVSWYQQTPGQGLQFLFEYFSETQRNKGNFPGRFSGRQFSNSRSEMNVSTLELGDSALYLCASSLGSSYNEQFFGPGTRLTVL.

The rearrangement uses TRBV7-2 and TRBJ1-5; tentatively, D is TRBD1 (5 bases). Between the trimmed V and J ends, which lost 1 base and 2 bases, there was a span of 15 bases. This CDR3 contains 17 residues. Per germline, CDR1 SGHTA and CDR2 FQGNSA. As DNA, the CDR3 is TGTGCCAGCAGCTTAGTGCCCCGCAGGGCCGGCAATCAGCCCCAGCATTTT. The encoded protein is CASSLVPRRAGNQPQHF.

The CDR3 reads CASSETGRSYGYTF. In DNA, the CDR3 is TGTGCCAGCAGTGAAACAGGGAGGTCCTATGGCTACACCTTC. V is TRBV28 and J is TRBJ1-2, with D perhaps TRBD1 (6 bases). The V end lost 5 bases, the J end lost 4 bases, and 14 bases lay between the germline ends. This CDR3 is 14 amino acids long. Looked up from germline, CDR1 is MDHEN and CDR2 is SYDVKM.

The chain employs TRBV25-1 and TRBJ2-7; 10 bases fit TRBD1. Per the germline V gene, CDR1 is MGHDK and CDR2 is SYGVNS. The CDR3 sequence is 14 residues long. V trimming: 8 bases; J trimming: 8 bases; junction bases outside the gene matches: 12. The CDR3 is CASLPGQGYKKQYF. CDR3 nucleotide sequence: TGTGCCAGCCTTCCGGGACAGGGGTACAAAAAGCAGTACTTC.

J is TRBJ2-5 and V is TRBV28; weak D call: TRBD2 (5 bases). V was shortened by 9 bases and J by 5 bases, with 16 bases between the two germline ends. Germline lookup yields CDR1 MDHEN and CDR2 SYDVKM. The CDR3 is made up of 13 amino acids. CDR3 in amino acids: CASHRTRGETQYF. DNA for the CDR3: TGTGCCAGTCACCGAACCCGAGGGGAGACCCAGTACTTC.

The chain combines TRBV4-3 with TRBJ2-1; D gene unclear. The CDR3 spans 13 residues. Trimming took 4 bases from V and 2 from J, leaving 6 bases between them. The germline CDR1 and CDR2 sequences are LGHNA and YSLEER. This CDR3 is CASSRVTYNEQFF. The CDR3 region has the DNA TGCGCCAGCAGCCGGGTGACCTACAATGAGCAGTTCTTC.

This clone has only a few counts. J is TRBJ2-4 and V is TRBV7-8, with D perhaps TRBD1 (5 bases). Germline assignment: CDR1 SGHVS and CDR2 FQNEAQ. The germline V and J ends were trimmed by 5 bases and 6 bases, with 17 bases remaining between them. This CDR3 is built from 15 residues. For the CDR3, the DNA is TGTGCCAGCAGCCCGTGGGGAAACCAGGGAAACATTCAGTACTTC. Encoded protein: CASSPWGNQGNIQYF.